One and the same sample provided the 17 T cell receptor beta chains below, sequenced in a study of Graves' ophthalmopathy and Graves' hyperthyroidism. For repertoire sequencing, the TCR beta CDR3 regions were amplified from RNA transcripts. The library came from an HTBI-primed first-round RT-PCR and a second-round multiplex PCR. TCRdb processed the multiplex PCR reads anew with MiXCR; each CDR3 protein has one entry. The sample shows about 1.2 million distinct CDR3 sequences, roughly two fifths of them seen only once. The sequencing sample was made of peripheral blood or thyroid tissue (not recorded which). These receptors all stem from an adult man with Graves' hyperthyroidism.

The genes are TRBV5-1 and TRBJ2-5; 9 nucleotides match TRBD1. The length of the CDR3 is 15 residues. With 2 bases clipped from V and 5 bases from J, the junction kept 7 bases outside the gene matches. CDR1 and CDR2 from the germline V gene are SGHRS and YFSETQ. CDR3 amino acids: CASSLQGAWMETQYF. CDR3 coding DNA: TGCGCCAGCAGCTTACAGGGGGCTTGGATGGAGACCCAGTACTTC.

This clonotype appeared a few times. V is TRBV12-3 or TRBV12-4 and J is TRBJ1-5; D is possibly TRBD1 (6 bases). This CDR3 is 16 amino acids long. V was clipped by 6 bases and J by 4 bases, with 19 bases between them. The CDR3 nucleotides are TGTGCCAGCAGCCCGAGGGGCCAGGGGAGGAATCAGCCCCAGCATTTT. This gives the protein CASSPRGQGRNQPQHF.

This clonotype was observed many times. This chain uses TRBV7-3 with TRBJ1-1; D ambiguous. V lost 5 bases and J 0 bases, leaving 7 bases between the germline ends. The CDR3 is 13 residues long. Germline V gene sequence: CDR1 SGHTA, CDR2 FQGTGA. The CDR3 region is CASSQLVNTEAFF. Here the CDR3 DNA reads TGTGCCAGCAGCCAGTTGGTGAACACTGAAGCTTTCTTT.

The CDR3 region is CASGLGQGLWESQYF. Written as DNA, the CDR3 is TGTGCTAGTGGCCTCGGACAGGGGTTATGGGAGTCCCAGTACTTC. The rearrangement joins TRBV12-5 to TRBJ2-5; 9 bases match TRBD1. Germline trimming cut 6 bases from V and 9 bases from J; bases unmatched to any gene: 14. The germline V gene encodes CDR1 LGHNT and CDR2 FRNRAP. The CDR3 is 15 residues long.

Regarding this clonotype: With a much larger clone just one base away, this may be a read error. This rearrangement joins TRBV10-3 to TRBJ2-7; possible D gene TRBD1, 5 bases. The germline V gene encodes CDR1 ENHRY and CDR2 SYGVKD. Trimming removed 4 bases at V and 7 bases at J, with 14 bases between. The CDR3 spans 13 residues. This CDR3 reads CAISAQQAWEQYF. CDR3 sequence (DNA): TGTGCCATCAGTGCCCAACAGGCCTGGGAGCAGTACTTC.

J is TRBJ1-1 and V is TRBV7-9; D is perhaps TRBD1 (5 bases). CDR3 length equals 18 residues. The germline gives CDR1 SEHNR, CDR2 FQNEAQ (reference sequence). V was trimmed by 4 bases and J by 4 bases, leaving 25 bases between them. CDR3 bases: TGTGCCAGCAGCTCACCTTTGATGGACATCCAAGGGAGCACTGAAGCTTTCTTT. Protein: CASSSPLMDIQGSTEAFF. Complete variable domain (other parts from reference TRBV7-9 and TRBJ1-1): DTGVSQNPRHKITKRGQNVTFRCDPISEHNRLYWYRQTLGQGPEFLTYFQNEAQLEKSRLLSDRFSAERPKGSFSTLEIQRTEQGDSAMYLCASSSPLMDIQGSTEAFFGQGTRLTVV.

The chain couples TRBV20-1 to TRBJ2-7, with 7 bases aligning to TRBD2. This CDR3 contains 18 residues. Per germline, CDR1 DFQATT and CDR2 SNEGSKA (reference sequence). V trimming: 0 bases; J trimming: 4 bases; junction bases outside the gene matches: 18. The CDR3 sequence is CSARDVLSLAVKGYEQYF. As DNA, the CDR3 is TGCAGTGCTAGAGATGTGTTGTCGCTAGCGGTGAAAGGGTACGAGCAGTACTTC.

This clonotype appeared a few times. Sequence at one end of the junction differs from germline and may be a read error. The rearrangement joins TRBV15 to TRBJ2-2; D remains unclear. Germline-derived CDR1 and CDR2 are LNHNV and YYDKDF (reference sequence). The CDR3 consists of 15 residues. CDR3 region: CATSSPETKTGELFF. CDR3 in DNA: TGTGCCACCAGCAGTCCGGAGACGAAAACCGGGGAGCTGTTTTTT. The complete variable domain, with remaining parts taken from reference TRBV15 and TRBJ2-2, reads DAMVIQNPRYQVTQFGKPVTLSCSQTLNHNVMYWYQQKSSQAPKLLFHYYDKDFNNEADTPDNFQSRRPNTSFCFLDIRSPGLGDTAMYLCATSSPETKTGELFFGEGSRLTVL.

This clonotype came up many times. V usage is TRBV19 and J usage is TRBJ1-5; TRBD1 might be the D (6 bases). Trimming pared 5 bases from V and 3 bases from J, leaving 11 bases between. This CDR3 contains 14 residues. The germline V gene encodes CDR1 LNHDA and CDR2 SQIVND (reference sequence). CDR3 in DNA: TGTGCCAGTAGTCGCAGGGGTCCCAATCAGCCCCAGCATTTT. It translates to CASSRRGPNQPQHF.

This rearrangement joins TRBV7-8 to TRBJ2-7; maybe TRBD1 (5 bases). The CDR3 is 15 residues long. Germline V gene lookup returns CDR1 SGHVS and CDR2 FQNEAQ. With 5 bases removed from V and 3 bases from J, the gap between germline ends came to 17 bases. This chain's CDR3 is CASSNSRAGNYEQYF. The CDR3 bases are TGTGCCAGCAGCAATAGTCGGGCAGGGAACTACGAGCAGTACTTC.

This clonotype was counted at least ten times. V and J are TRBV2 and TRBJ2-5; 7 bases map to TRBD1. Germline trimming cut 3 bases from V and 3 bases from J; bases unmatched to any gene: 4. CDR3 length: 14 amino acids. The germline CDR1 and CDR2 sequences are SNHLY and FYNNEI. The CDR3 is CASSEGQTEETQYF. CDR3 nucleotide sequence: TGTGCCAGCAGTGAGGGACAGACAGAAGAGACCCAGTACTTC.

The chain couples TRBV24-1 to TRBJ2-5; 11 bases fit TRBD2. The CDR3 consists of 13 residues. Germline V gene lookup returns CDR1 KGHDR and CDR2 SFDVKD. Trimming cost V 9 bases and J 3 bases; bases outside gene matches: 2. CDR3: CATQLAGEETQYF. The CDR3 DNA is TGTGCCACCCAACTAGCGGGAGAAGAGACCCAGTACTTC.

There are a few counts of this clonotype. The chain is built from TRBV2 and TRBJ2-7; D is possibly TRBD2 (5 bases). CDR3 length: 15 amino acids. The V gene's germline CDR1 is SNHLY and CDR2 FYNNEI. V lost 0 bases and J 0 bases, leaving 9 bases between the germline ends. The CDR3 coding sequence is TGTGCCAGCAGTGAAGCGCCCGGGGACTCCTACGAGCAGTACTTC. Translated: CASSEAPGDSYEQYF.

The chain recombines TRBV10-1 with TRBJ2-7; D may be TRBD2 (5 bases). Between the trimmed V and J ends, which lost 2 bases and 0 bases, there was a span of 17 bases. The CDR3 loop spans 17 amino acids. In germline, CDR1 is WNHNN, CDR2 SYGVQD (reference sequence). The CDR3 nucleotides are TGCGCCAGCAGTGAGGGACTCGGAGTCGACTCCTCCTACGAGCAGTACTTC. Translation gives CASSEGLGVDSSYEQYF.

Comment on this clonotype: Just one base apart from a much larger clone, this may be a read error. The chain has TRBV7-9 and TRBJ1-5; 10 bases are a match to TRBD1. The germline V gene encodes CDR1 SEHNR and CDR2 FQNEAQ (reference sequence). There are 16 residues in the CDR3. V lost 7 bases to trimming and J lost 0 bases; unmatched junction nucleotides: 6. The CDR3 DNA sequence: TGTGCCAGCAACCCAAGACAGGGGGCTAGCAATCAGCCCCAGCATTTT. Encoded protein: CASNPRQGASNQPQHF.

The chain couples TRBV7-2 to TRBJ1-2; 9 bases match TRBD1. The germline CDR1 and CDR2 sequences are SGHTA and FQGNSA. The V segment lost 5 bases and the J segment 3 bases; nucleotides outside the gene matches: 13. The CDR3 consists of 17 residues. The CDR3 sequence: CASSPRGTGSAYYGYTF. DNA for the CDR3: TGTGCCAGCAGCCCCCGAGGGACAGGGTCAGCGTACTATGGCTACACCTTC.

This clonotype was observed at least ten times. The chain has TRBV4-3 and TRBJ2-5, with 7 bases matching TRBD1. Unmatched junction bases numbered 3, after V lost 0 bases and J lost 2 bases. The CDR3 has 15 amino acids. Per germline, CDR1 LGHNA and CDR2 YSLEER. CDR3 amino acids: CASSQDPRGQETQYF. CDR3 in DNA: TGCGCCAGCAGCCAAGACCCCAGGGGGCAAGAGACCCAGTACTTC.